The source of this TCR beta chain is a study of cytomegalovirus exposure and HLA in healthy donors. General observations from the study: Of the V segments, some could not be distinguished, including TRBV6-2 and TRBV6-3, and were excluded.

With 6 bases clipped from V and 8 bases from J, the junction kept 4 bases outside the gene matches. The CDR3 is 12 residues long. Germline V gives CDR1 MNHEY, CDR2 SMNVEV (reference sequence). To note about this clone: The antigen is undetermined.

It was with 60 Vbeta and 13 Jbeta primers that the PCR ran. The data were produced by immunoSEQ multiplex PCR, yet TCRdb's version contains in-frame clones alone and is incomplete. The sample has some 130,000 clones, 78% seen once. The sequencing sample was made of PBMCs. The chain combines TRBV27 with TRBJ1-1, with 9 nucleotides matching TRBD1. This receptor was identified in a woman aged 25 to 39 in good health and CMV-seropositive. The DNA of the CDR3 is TGTGCCAGCAGCCGGACAGGGGAGGAAGCTTTCTTT. Protein product: CASSRTGEEAFF.